This TCR beta chain was recovered during a study of T cell responses to AZD1222 COVID-19 vaccine. This clone was recorded once. What it binds is not known. This CDR3 contains 17 residues. The V gene lost 5 bases and the J gene lost 0 bases, with 17 bases spanning the gap. Per germline, CDR1 SGHVS and CDR2 FQNEAQ. Study-level findings and limits: Unmutated regions of variants are reportedly targeted by nearly half of spike-specific TCRs. Of the AZD1222 recipients, only five to seven were seropositive at baseline.

Using immunoSEQ multiplex PCR, the repertoire was profiled, and TCRdb retains in-frame clones only, with some absent. The data contain roughly 180,000 clones, almost 95% of them seen just once; the ten biggest clones take up 7.5% to 9.5%. The sequence was obtained from an adult in good health. The rearrangement uses TRBV7-8 and TRBJ1-3; no definite D call. This specimen was peripheral blood, taken on day 0 of AZD1222 vaccination. CDR3 in DNA: TGTGCCAGCAGCCTCCTCGTTTCTCGGAGCTCTGGAAACACCATATATTTT. Its translation: CASSLLVSRSSGNTIYF.